This TCR beta chain was retrieved from a study of cytomegalovirus exposure and HLA in healthy donors. The PCR ran on 60 Vbeta and 13 Jbeta primers. Assay used: immunoSEQ multiplex PCR; TCRdb lists only in-frame clones, some missing. The sample has about 120,000 clones; 80% are singletons. Study-level results: Clonal expansion, a later analysis showed, was greater in HLA-associated TCR beta chains than in equally common others. Reportedly, cytomegalovirus status was diagnosed with high sensitivity and specificity.

About this clone itself: Its antigen is as yet unknown.

The clonotype originates from a female donor in good health and CMV-seropositive. The specimen was PBMCs.

Written as DNA, the CDR3 is TGTGCCAGCAGTTACACCCAGGACAGGGTGGCTTTCTTT. Its translation is CASSYTQDRVAFF. The V and J genes are TRBV6-5 and TRBJ1-1; 8 bases line up with TRBD1. CDR3 size: 13 residues. The germline gives CDR1 MNHEY, CDR2 SVGAGI. V shed 2 bases, J shed 11 bases, and the junction held 7 bases outside the gene matches.